These 21 T cell receptor beta chains were all obtained from the same sample, sequenced in a study of T cells after yellow fever vaccination. MiXCR, applied by TCRdb to the 5' RACE reads, yields one record per CDR3 protein. The table records 250,000 or so distinct CDR3 sequences, approximately 3.6% of them present only once. The sample here was PBMCs, taken 15 days after the yellow fever booster vaccination. The origin of the receptors is a young man who received the YFV17D yellow fever vaccine.

This clonotype was observed at least ten times. The genes are TRBV28 and TRBJ2-1; D is unresolved. Germline CDR1 is MDHEN and CDR2 is SYDVKM. CDR3 length: 13 residues. Trimming left V 3 bases short and J 7 bases short, with 10 bases between. The CDR3 here is CASSFLVRNEQFF. The DNA of the CDR3 is TGTGCCAGCAGTTTCCTAGTTCGGAATGAGCAGTTCTTC.

This clonotype was counted ten times or more. V usage is TRBV4-1 and J usage is TRBJ1-5; D unresolved. V lost 3 bases to trimming and J lost 7 bases, with 13 bases between them. This CDR3 comprises 14 residues. Germline V gene lookup returns CDR1 MGHRA and CDR2 YSYEKL. The CDR3 loop is CASSQKAVQQPQHF. In DNA, the CDR3 is TGCGCCAGCAGCCAGAAGGCAGTCCAACAGCCCCAGCATTTT.

This clonotype was observed at least ten times. This sequence joins TRBV12-3 or TRBV12-4 and TRBJ2-2; TRBD2 matches at 12 bases. V trimming: 5 bases; J trimming: 3 bases; junction bases outside the gene matches: 4. The CDR3 contains 16 residues. CDR3 residues: CASSRTSGAYTGELFF. Here the CDR3 DNA reads TGTGCCAGCAGTAGGACTAGCGGGGCCTACACCGGGGAGCTGTTTTTT.

This clonotype was counted at least ten times. The chain employs TRBV20-1 and TRBJ2-2; no clear D. This CDR3 is built from 16 residues. Germline loops: CDR1 DFQATT, CDR2 SNEGSKA (reference sequence). V shed 5 bases and J shed 0 bases, with 16 bases lying between them. DNA of the CDR3: TGCAGTGCTCCAGTTCCCCTAGGGACGAACACCGGGGAGCTGTTTTTT. This encodes CSAPVPLGTNTGELFF.

This clonotype was seen ten or more times. The rearrangement links TRBV6-2 or TRBV6-3 to TRBJ2-2; a possible D gene is TRBD1 (6 bases). CDR3 size: 15 residues. Germline V gene lookup returns CDR1 MNHEY and CDR2 SVGEGT. Trimming left V 2 bases short and J 7 bases short, with 14 bases between. The CDR3 sequence is CASSYGVRGDGELFF. CDR3 nucleotides: TGTGCCAGCAGTTACGGGGTCAGGGGAGACGGGGAGCTGTTTTTT.

The rearrangement links TRBV4-3 to TRBJ2-1; possibly TRBD1 for D (6 bases). Germline V gene sequence: CDR1 LGHNA, CDR2 YSLEER. This CDR3 is built from 15 residues. Trimming left V 3 bases short and J 5 bases short, with 14 bases between. CDR3 protein: CASSHGGRGDNEQFF. CDR3 in DNA: TGCGCCAGCAGCCATGGGGGCAGGGGTGACAATGAGCAGTTCTTC.

This sequence joins TRBV20-1 and TRBJ2-1; TRBD2 matches 15 bases. CDR3 length equals 18 residues. Germline CDR1 is DFQATT and CDR2 is SNEGSKA (reference sequence). V lost 5 bases and J lost 8; bases outside the gene matches: 16. CDR3: CSAPTPGLAGGWVDEQFF. The CDR3 DNA reads as TGCAGTGCTCCAACCCCGGGACTAGCGGGGGGCTGGGTGGATGAGCAGTTCTTC.

In this sample, this clonotype turned up many times. The chain couples TRBV27 to TRBJ1-1; 8 bases match TRBD1. V trimming: 5 bases; J trimming: 5 bases; junction bases outside the gene matches: 10. The CDR3 length is 15 residues. The germline V gene has CDR1 MNHEY and CDR2 SMNVEV (reference sequence). The chain's CDR3 is CASSAPTGARTEAFF. The CDR3 region has the DNA TGTGCCAGCAGTGCCCCGACAGGGGCTCGTACTGAAGCTTTCTTT.

This clonotype was counted many times. V usage is TRBV5-1 and J usage is TRBJ2-6; unclear D gene. With 5 bases removed from V and 1 base from J, the gap between germline ends came to 7 bases. Per the germline V gene, CDR1 is SGHRS and CDR2 is YFSETQ. The CDR3 extends over 14 amino acids. The CDR3 here is CASSERSGANVLTF. DNA for the CDR3: TGCGCCAGCAGTGAGAGGTCTGGGGCCAACGTCCTGACTTTC.

Many counts were recorded for this clonotype. The chain joins TRBV5-1 to TRBJ2-5, with D unclear. The length of the CDR3 is 13 residues. The V end was cut by 1 base, the J end by 5 bases, with 9 bases between. CDR1 SGHRS and CDR2 YFSETQ come from the germline V gene. The CDR3 nucleotides are TGCGCCAGCAGCTTGAGGCCACTTGAGACCCAGTACTTC. Protein product: CASSLRPLETQYF.

This clonotype appeared many times. The genes are TRBV29-1 and TRBJ2-3; TRBD2 is a possible D gene (5 bases). The germline V gene encodes CDR1 SQVTM and CDR2 ANQGSEA. V gave up 6 bases and J gave up 5 bases, with 18 bases separating them. The CDR3 is 14 residues long. CDR3 sequence: CSVVDPNRGDTQYF. The CDR3 coding sequence is TGCAGCGTCGTCGACCCCAACCGGGGAGATACGCAGTATTTT.

In its sample, this clonotype was seen many times. The rearrangement links TRBV20-1 to TRBJ2-1; 11 bases map to TRBD2. This CDR3 comprises 16 residues. Germline lookup yields CDR1 DFQATT and CDR2 SNEGSKA (reference sequence). Unmatched junction bases numbered 9, after V lost 5 bases and J lost 3 bases. CDR3 nucleotide sequence: TGCAGTGCTGACGGGACTAGCGGTGATAACTACAATGAGCAGTTCTTC. It translates to CSADGTSGDNYNEQFF.

In its sample, this clonotype was seen many times. The genes are TRBV20-1 and TRBJ1-2, with D perhaps TRBD1 (5 bases). The CDR3 spans 12 residues. Between the trimmed V and J ends, which lost 1 base and 7 bases, there was a span of 10 bases. Per the germline V gene, CDR1 is DFQATT and CDR2 is SNEGSKA (reference sequence). The CDR3 is CSARAQGRGYTF. The CDR3 coding sequence is TGCAGTGCTAGAGCGCAGGGACGTGGCTACACCTTC.

This clonotype was detected ten times or more. The rearrangement joins TRBV4-1 to TRBJ2-5, with D possibly being TRBD2 (5 bases). Trimming removed 0 bases from V and 4 bases from J, with 18 bases in between. The CDR3 consists of 17 residues. Germline CDR1 is MGHRA and CDR2 is YSYEKL. CDR3 DNA sequence: TGCGCCAGCAGCCAAGATTCGGGAAGGGCCTTTGTAGAGACCCAGTACTTC. Translating it yields CASSQDSGRAFVETQYF.

This clonotype was counted many times. The gene calls are TRBV7-2 and TRBJ2-3; D may be TRBD1 or TRBD2 (6 bases each). V was clipped by 0 bases and J by 3 bases, with 16 bases between them. Germline V lookup: CDR1 SGHTA, CDR2 FQGNSA. The CDR3 sequence is 17 residues long. The CDR3 loop reads CASSLAGGGSGTDTQYF. DNA of the CDR3: TGTGCCAGCAGCTTAGCCGGAGGGGGGAGCGGGACAGATACGCAGTATTTT.

This clonotype was counted at least ten times. The chain couples TRBV5-1 to TRBJ2-2, with a possible D match to TRBD2 (7 bases). CDR1 and CDR2 from the germline V gene are SGHRS and YFSETQ. CDR3 length: 16 residues. Between the trimmed V and J ends, which lost 0 bases and 0 bases, there was a span of 9 bases. CDR3 sequence: CASSLVGGPNTGELFF. CDR3 sequence (DNA): TGCGCCAGCAGCTTGGTGGGGGGGCCGAACACCGGGGAGCTGTTTTTT.

The rearrangement links TRBV7-2 to TRBJ2-6; 8 bases match TRBD2. CDR1 and CDR2 from the germline V gene are SGHTA and FQGNSA. Trimming took 3 bases from V and 1 from J; bases not matched to a gene: 14. The CDR3 runs 20 residues. CDR3 coding DNA: TGTGCCAGCAGCTTCATGCCCGCGGGGGGAAGTGGGTCTGGGGCCAACGTCCTGACTTTC. Protein sequence: CASSFMPAGGSGSGANVLTF.

This clonotype came up many times. The gene calls are TRBV6-5 and TRBJ2-1; 7 bases line up with TRBD2. The CDR3 extends over 13 amino acids. V was pared by 6 bases and J by 7 bases, with 6 bases of the junction left unmatched. The germline gives CDR1 MNHEY, CDR2 SVGAGI. The CDR3 DNA follows: TGTGCCAGCAGGGGCGGGGGACGGAATGAGCAGTTCTTC. Residues: CASRGGGRNEQFF.

This clonotype was counted at least ten times. The rearrangement uses TRBV12-3 or TRBV12-4 and TRBJ2-5; no definite D call. V was clipped by 6 bases and J by 5 bases, with 16 bases between them. This CDR3 contains 14 residues. The CDR3 sequence is CASSIFLVGETQYF. Here the CDR3 DNA reads TGTGCCAGCAGCATTTTTCTTGTCGGGGAGACCCAGTACTTC.

This clonotype was seen many times. This chain connects TRBV28 to TRBJ1-1; D is uncertain. The germline CDR1 and CDR2 sequences are MDHEN and SYDVKM. The germline V and J ends were trimmed by 5 bases and 3 bases, with 7 bases remaining between them. This CDR3 contains 12 residues. CDR3 protein: CASSTTHTEAFF. CDR3 coding DNA: TGTGCCAGCAGTACAACGCACACTGAAGCTTTCTTT.

In its sample, this clonotype was seen many times. V is TRBV6-2 or TRBV6-3 and J is TRBJ2-5, with a weak D call TRBD2 (5 bases). The V and J ends lost 5 bases and 3 bases respectively, with 7 bases between them. CDR1 and CDR2 from the germline V gene are MNHEY and SVGEGT. The CDR3 loop spans 12 amino acids. The CDR3 region is CASSAGEETQYF. Here the CDR3 DNA reads TGTGCCAGCAGTGCGGGTGAAGAGACCCAGTACTTC.